This T cell receptor beta chain is from a study of blood T cell repertoires in COVID-19. This clone was seen once. V was cut by 4 bases and J by 10 bases, with 13 bases left in between. CDR1 is MGHDK and CDR2 is SYGVNS in the germline V gene. The CDR3 spans 12 residues. Original handling: Quantification of nucleated cells was approximated via reference gene primer amplification. Here immunoSEQ multiplex PCR was the method, and the copy in TCRdb shows in-frame clones only, minus some. The V and J calls and clone size are taken from that table; D and trimming were inferred from the DNA. This table holds about 220,000 clones, about 88% found once. The age range of participants was 18 to 89 years, with residence in about two dozen US areas.

The sample taken for sequencing was PBMCs or T cells enriched from blood (not recorded which). V usage is TRBV25-1 and J usage is TRBJ1-1; D perhaps matches TRBD1 (5 bases). The source is a woman aged 30 to 39 who had recovered from COVID-19. The CDR3 region has the DNA TGTGCCAGCAGTGCCCCAGACAGTCGAGCTTTCTTT. Translating it yields CASSAPDSRAFF. The full variable domain, in which reference TRBV25-1 and TRBJ1-1 provide the parts outside the CDR3, is EADIYQTPRYLVIGTGKKITLECSQTMGHDKMYWYQQDPGMELHLIHYSYGVNSTEKGDLSSESTVSRIRTEHFPLTLESARPSHTSQYLCASSAPDSRAFFGQGTRLTVV.